This section outlines one TCR beta chain sequence together with its context. The CDR3 extends over 16 amino acids. Unmatched junction bases numbered 4, after V lost 1 base and J lost 0 bases. The germline gives CDR1 GTSNPN, CDR2 SVGIG (reference sequence). These data belong to a study of blood T cell repertoires in COVID-19. Participant reports of clinical history set cohort assignment. Either two negative PCRs, clearance, or symptom resolution qualified Cohort 3 donors as recovered. As originally analysed: Reference gene primer amplification gave nucleated cell count estimates. Sequencing was performed with immunoSEQ multiplex PCR; in TCRdb, only in-frame clones are kept and a portion is missing. V and J calls and clone size come straight from that table; D and trimming were deduced from the DNA. The sample contains roughly 150,000 clones, roughly 85% of which appear only once.

The sample comprised PBMCs or T cells enriched from blood (not recorded which). The TCR originated in a man aged 55-75 years who had recovered from COVID-19. This sequence joins TRBV30 and TRBJ1-5, with 9 positions matching TRBD1. CDR3 protein: CAWSADRGYSNQPQHF. The CDR3 coding sequence is TGTGCCTGGAGTGCGGACAGGGGCTATAGCAATCAGCCCCAGCATTTT.